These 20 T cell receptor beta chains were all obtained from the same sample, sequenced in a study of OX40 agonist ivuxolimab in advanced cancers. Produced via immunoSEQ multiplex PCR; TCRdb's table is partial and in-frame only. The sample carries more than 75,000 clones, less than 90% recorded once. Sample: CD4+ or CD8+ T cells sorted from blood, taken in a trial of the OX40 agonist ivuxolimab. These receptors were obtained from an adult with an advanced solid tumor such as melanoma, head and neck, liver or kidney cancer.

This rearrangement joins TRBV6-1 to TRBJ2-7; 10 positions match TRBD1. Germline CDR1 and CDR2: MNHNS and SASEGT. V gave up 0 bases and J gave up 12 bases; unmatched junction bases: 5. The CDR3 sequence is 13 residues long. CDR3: CASSEAGQGNWYF. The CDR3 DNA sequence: TGTGCCAGCAGTGAAGCGGGACAGGGGAATTGGTACTTC.

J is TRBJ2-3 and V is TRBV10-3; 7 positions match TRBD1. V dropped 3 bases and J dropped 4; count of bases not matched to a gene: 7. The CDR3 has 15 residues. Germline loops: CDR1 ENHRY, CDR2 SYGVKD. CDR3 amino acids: CAISDDRVRPDTQYF. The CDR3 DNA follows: TGTGCCATCAGTGATGACAGGGTGAGGCCAGATACGCAGTATTTT.

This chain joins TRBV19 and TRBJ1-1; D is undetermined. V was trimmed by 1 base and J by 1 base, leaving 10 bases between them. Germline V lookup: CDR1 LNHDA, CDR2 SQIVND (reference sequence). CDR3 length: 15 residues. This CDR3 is CASSIGTSANTEAFF. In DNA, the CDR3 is TGTGCCAGTAGTATAGGAACCTCAGCGAACACTGAAGCTTTCTTT. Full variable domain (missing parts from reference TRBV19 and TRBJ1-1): DGGITQSPKYLFRKEGQNVTLSCEQNLNHDAMYWYRQDPGQGLRLIYYSQIVNDFQKGDIAEGYSVSREKKESFPLTVTSAQKNPTAFYLCASSIGTSANTEAFFGQGTRLTVV.

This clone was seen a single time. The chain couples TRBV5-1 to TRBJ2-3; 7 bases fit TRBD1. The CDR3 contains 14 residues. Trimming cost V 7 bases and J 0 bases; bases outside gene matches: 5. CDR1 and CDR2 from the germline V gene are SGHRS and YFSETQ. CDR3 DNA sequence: TGCGCCAGCGCAGGGGGAATAAGCACAGATACGCAGTATTTT. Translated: CASAGGISTDTQYF.

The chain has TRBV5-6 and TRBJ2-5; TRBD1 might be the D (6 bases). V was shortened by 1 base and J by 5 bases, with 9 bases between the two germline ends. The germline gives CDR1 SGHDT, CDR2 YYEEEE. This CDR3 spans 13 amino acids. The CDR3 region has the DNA TGTGCCAGCAGCTTGACAGGGCCCGAGACCCAGTACTTC. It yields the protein CASSLTGPETQYF.

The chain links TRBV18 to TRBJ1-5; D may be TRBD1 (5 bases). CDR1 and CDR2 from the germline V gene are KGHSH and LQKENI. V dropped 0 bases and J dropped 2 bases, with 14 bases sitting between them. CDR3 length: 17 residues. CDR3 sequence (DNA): TGTGCCAGCTCACCACCCCACTCCGGACAACGCAATCAGCCCCAGCATTTT. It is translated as CASSPPHSGQRNQPQHF.

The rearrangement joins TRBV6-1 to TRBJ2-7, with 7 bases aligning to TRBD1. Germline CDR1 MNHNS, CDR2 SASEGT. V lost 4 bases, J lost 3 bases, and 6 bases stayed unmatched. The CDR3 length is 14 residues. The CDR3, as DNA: TGTGCCAGCAGTGCTGACAGGGTCGGCTACGAGCAGTACGTC. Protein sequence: CASSADRVGYEQYV.

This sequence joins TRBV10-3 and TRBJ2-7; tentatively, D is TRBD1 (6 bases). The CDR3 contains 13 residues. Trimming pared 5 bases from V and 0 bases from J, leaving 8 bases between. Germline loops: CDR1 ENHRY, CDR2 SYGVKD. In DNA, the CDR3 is TGTGCCATCAGTAGGGGGATCTCCTACGAGCAGTACTTC. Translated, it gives CAISRGISYEQYF.

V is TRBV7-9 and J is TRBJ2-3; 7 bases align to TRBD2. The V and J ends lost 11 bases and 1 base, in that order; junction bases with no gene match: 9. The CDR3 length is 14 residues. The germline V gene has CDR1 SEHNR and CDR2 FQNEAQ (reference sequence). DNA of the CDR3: TGTGCCCTTGGCCGGGCGGGGGGCACAGATACGCAGTATTTT. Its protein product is CALGRAGGTDTQYF.

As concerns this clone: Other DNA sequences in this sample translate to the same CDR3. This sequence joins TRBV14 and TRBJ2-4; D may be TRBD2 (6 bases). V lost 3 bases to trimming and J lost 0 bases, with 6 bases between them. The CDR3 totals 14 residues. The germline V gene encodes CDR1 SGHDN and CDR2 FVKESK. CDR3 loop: CASSQGLAKNIQYF. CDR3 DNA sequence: TGTGCCAGCAGCCAGGGACTAGCCAAAAACATTCAGTACTTC.

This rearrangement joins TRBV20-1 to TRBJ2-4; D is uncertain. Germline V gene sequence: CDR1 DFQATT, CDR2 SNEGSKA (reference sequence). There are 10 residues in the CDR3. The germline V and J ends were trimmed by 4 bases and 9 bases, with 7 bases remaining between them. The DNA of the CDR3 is TGCAGTGCTACTGAAGGCATTCAGTACTTC. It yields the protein CSATEGIQYF.

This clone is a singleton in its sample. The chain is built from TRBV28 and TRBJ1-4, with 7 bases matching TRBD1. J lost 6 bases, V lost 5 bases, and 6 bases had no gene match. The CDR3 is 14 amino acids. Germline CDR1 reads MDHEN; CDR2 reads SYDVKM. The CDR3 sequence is CASSPGQDDEKLFF. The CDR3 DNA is TGTGCCAGCAGTCCAGGACAGGACGATGAAAAACTGTTTTTT.

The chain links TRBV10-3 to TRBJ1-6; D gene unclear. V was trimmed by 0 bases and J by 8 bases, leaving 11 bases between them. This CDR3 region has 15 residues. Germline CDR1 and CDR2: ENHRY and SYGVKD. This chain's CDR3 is CAISESASNHSPLHF. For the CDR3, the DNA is TGTGCCATCAGTGAGTCGGCCAGTAATCATTCACCCCTCCACTTT.

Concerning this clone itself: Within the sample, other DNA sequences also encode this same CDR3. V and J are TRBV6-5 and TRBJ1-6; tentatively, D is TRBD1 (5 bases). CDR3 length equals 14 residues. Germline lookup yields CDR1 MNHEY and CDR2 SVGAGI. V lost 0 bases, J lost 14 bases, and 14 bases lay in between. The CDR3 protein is CASSYSRWDLALHF. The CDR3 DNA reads TGTGCCAGCAGTTACTCTCGGTGGGACTTGGCCCTCCACTTT.

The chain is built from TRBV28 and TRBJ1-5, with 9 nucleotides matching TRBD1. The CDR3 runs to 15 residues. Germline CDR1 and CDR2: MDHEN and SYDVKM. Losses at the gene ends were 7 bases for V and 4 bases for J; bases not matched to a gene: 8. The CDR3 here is CASITPGTGNQPQHF. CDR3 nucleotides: TGTGCCAGCATCACTCCCGGGACAGGGAATCAGCCCCAGCATTTT. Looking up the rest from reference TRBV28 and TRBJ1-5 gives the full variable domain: DVKVTQSSRYLVKRTGEKVFLECVQDMDHENMFWYRQDPGLGLRLIYFSYDVKMKEKGDIPEGYSVSREKKERFSLILESASTNQTSMYLCASITPGTGNQPQHFGDGTRLSIL.

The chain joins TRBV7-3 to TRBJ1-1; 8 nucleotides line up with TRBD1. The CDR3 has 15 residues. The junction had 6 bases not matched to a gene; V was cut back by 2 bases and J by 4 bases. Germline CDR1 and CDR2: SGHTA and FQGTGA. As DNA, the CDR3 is TGTGCCAGCAGCTTACTATGGACAGGGACCACTGAAGCTTTCTTT. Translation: CASSLLWTGTTEAFF.

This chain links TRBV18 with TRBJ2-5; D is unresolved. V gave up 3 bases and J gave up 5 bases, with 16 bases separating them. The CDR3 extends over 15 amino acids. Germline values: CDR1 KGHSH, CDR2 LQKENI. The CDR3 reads CASSPPGGVTETQYF. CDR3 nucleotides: TGTGCCAGCTCACCCCCTGGTGGGGTAACGGAGACCCAGTACTTC.

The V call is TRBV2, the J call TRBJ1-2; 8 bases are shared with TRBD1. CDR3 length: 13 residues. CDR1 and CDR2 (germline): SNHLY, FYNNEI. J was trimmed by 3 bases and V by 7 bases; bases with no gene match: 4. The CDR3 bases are TGTGCCAGCACCAGACAGGGGCACTATGGCTACACCTTC. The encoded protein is CASTRQGHYGYTF.

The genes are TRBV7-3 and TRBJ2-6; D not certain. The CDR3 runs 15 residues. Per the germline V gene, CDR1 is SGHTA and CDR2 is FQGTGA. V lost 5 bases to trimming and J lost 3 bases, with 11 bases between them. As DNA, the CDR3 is TGTGCCAGCAGCCCCTACAGTGGTGGGGCCAACGTCCTGACTTTC. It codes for CASSPYSGGANVLTF.

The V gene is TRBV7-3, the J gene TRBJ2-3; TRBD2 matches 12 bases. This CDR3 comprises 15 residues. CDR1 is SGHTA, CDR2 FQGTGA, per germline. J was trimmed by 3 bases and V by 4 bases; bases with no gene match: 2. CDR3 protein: CASSWGLAGTDTQYF. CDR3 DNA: TGTGCCAGCAGCTGGGGACTAGCGGGTACAGATACGCAGTATTTT.